The clone carrying this TCR beta chain showed up many times. Antigen: not known. The data were obtained in a study of neurological immune-mediated disorders. General study points: The greatest TCR clonal expansion occurred in HTLV-1-associated myelopathy and the least in multiple sclerosis, which fell below healthy controls.

This sample's time point: longitudinal time-point 1 (baseline). Where libraries were unsorted, they were derived from 2 million PBMCs stored at -80 degrees C. The length of the CDR3 is 13 residues. Germline assignment: CDR1 MDHEN and CDR2 SYDVKM. V lost 7 bases to trimming and J lost 2 bases, with 12 bases between them. The cDNA was synthesized by 5'RACE incorporating 10-nucleotide random UMIs. Each sequencing run yielded over 160 million TCR-beta sequences from 15-18 subjects. Via MiXCR, TCRdb re-called the 5' RACE reads, giving one row per CDR3 protein. The sample records tens of thousands of distinct CDR3 sequences, roughly an eighth being singletons.

Material for sequencing was PBMCs. This TCR derives from a female donor with HTLV-1-associated myelopathy (HAM/TSP). The genes are TRBV28 and TRBJ2-7; D is possibly TRBD1 (6 bases). The CDR3 DNA sequence: TGTGCCAGCACCGACCCAGGGGCCTACGAGCAGTACTTC. It codes for CASTDPGAYEQYF.